This T cell receptor beta chain was documented in a study of early T cells in non-severe SARS-CoV-2 infection. Trimming cost V 3 bases and J 3 bases, with 11 bases left between them. In germline, CDR1 is LGHNA, CDR2 YSLEER. The CDR3 consists of 15 residues. MiXCR was run by TCRdb on the 5' RACE reads, yielding one entry per CDR3 protein. The profile shows 65,000 to 75,000 distinct CDR3 sequences, roughly 4.9% of them singletons. This clonotype was recorded many times. J is TRBJ2-2 and V is TRBV4-3; D might be TRBD2 (5 bases). The specimen was whole blood, collected at baseline. This TCR came from an adult who was a healthcare worker with PCR-confirmed SARS-CoV-2 infection or an uninfected control (not recorded which). The donor label of this sample is uncertain. The CDR3 bases are TGCGCCAGCAGCCAGCACGAGGGATACACCGGGGAGCTGTTTTTT. This codes for CASSQHEGYTGELFF.